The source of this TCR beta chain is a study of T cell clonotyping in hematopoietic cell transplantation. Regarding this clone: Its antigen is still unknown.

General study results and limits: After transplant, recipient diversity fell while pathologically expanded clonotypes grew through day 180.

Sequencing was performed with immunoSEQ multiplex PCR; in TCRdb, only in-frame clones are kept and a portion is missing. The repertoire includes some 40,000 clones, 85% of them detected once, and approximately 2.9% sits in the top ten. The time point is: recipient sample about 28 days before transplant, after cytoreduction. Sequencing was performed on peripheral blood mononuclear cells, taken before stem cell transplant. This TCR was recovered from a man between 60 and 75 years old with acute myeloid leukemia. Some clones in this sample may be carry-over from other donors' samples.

CDR3 DNA: TGTGCCAGCAGTACCGACCCAAGCGTCGCCAAGTTCTTC. Translated, it gives CASSTDPSVAKFF. The rearrangement links TRBV6-5 to TRBJ2-1; no firm D call. Trimming stripped 5 bases from V and 14 bases from J, with 19 bases between. The CDR3 length is 13 residues. Germline loops: CDR1 MNHEY, CDR2 SVGAGI.